These 3 T cell receptor beta chains were sequenced from one sample in a study of shared clonotypes between healthy human individuals. Assay used: immunoSEQ multiplex PCR; TCRdb lists only in-frame clones, some missing. Of millions of clones detected, 90% to 95% appear once; the ten largest clones hold around 0.13%. Source material: naive CD4+ T cells sorted from blood. As for subset: CD45RA+ positively selected. All receptors derive from a man aged 18 to 29 in good health.

The chain carries TRBV5-6 and TRBJ1-1, with D maybe TRBD1 (6 bases). The CDR3 is made up of 14 amino acids. V was cut by 3 bases and J by 7 bases, with 16 bases left in between. Germline CDR1 is SGHDT and CDR2 is YYEEEE. The CDR3 region has the DNA TGTGCCAGCAGCTACAGGGTGAGGGAAGGTGAAGCTTTCTTT. This encodes CASSYRVREGEAFF.

As for this clone: Other DNA sequences in this sample translate to the same CDR3. V and J are TRBV18 and TRBJ1-4; no firm D call. The CDR3 runs 14 residues. CDR1 is KGHSH, CDR2 LQKENI, per germline. The germline V and J ends were trimmed by 3 bases and 1 base, with 6 bases remaining between them. This chain's CDR3 is CASSPRGTNEKLFF. CDR3 bases: TGTGCCAGCTCACCGAGAGGAACTAATGAAAAACTGTTTTTT. Variable domain in full (rest from reference TRBV18 and TRBJ1-4): NAGVMQNPRHLVRRRGQEARLRCSPMKGHSHVYWYRQLPEEGLKFMVYLQKENIIDESGMPKERFSAEFPKEGPSILRIQQVVRGDSAAYFCASSPRGTNEKLFFGSGTQLSVL.

V gene TRBV10-3 combines with J gene TRBJ1-6; 9 positions match TRBD1. Looked up from germline, CDR1 is ENHRY and CDR2 is SYGVKD. Trimming cost V 6 bases and J 8 bases; bases outside gene matches: 2. The CDR3 has 13 amino acids. The CDR3 nucleotides read TGTGCCATCAGGGGACAGGGAGATTCACCCCTCCACTTT. Amino acids: CAIRGQGDSPLHF.